These T cell receptor beta chains were read from a single sample in a study of CD8+ T cells in alopecia areata. The protocol was immunoSEQ multiplex PCR, while the TCRdb copy is restricted to in-frame clones and leaves out a portion. The sample has 200,000 to 250,000 clones, more than 60% seen once. The sample was CD4+ T cells sorted from blood, taken at week 44, from a patient treated with tofacitinib. The receptors here all came from a human donor with alopecia areata. The CDR3 runs from the conserved cysteine through the conserved F or W. A D gene is named only where the DNA matches it firmly. The listing skips clone size in some rows; elsewhere it reads once, few, many or a size class.

abundance: -
v_gene: TRBV29-1
d_gene: -
j_gene: TRBJ2-7
CDR3nt: TGCAGCGCGTGGTCAGACGAGCAGTACTTC
CDR3aa: CSAWSDEQYF

abundance: -
v_gene: TRBV5-4
d_gene: -
j_gene: TRBJ1-2
CDR3nt: TGTGCCAGCAGCTCCCCGCGGGGGGTTCGTGGCTACACCTTC
CDR3aa: CASSSPRGVRGYTF

abundance: few
v_gene: TRBV7-8
d_gene: -
j_gene: TRBJ2-5
CDR3nt: TGTGCCAGCAGCTTAGCGCGCAGGGAGACCCAGTACTTC
CDR3aa: CASSLARRETQYF

abundance: -
v_gene: TRBV9
d_gene: -
j_gene: TRBJ2-7
CDR3nt: TGTGCCAGCAGCGTAGGGGCCGGGAGCGGCGAGCAGTACTTC
CDR3aa: CASSVGAGSGEQYF

abundance: -
v_gene: TRBV7-9
d_gene: TRBD1
j_gene: TRBJ1-5
CDR3nt: TGTGCCAGCAGCTGGACAGGGGCCGCGGATCAGCCCCAGCATTTT
CDR3aa: CASSWTGAADQPQHF

abundance: -
v_gene: TRBV4-3
d_gene: -
j_gene: TRBJ2-5
CDR3nt: TGCGCCAGCAGCCAAGATCGGGTGGGGGCGGAGACCCAGTACTTC
CDR3aa: CASSQDRVGAETQYF

abundance: -
v_gene: TRBV7-2
d_gene: -
j_gene: TRBJ2-3
CDR3nt: TGTGCCAGCAACTCCCCAGGGCGTGGTACGCAGTATTTT
CDR3aa: CASNSPGRGTQYF

abundance: -
v_gene: TRBV9
d_gene: TRBD2
j_gene: TRBJ2-3
CDR3nt: TGTGCCAGCAGCGCTAGCGGGGGGAACACAGATACGCAGTATTTT
CDR3aa: CASSASGGNTDTQYF

abundance: few
v_gene: TRBV5-1
d_gene: TRBD1
j_gene: TRBJ2-7
CDR3nt: TGCGCCAGCAGCACAGGGGGCAAAAGCTACGAGCAGTACTTC
CDR3aa: CASSTGGKSYEQYF

abundance: -
v_gene: TRBV10-2
d_gene: -
j_gene: TRBJ2-2
CDR3nt: TGCGCCAGCATGGACCTCGAAGACACCGGGGAGCTGTTTTTT
CDR3aa: CASMDLEDTGELFF

abundance: -
v_gene: TRBV5-1
d_gene: -
j_gene: TRBJ2-3
CDR3nt: TGCGCCAGCAGCCGGGACCCGGGGAGCACAGATACGCAGTATTTT
CDR3aa: CASSRDPGSTDTQYF

abundance: -
v_gene: TRBV25-1
d_gene: -
j_gene: TRBJ1-2
CDR3nt: TGTGCCAGCAGTGGTAAACTCCCGGTCGATGGCTACACCTTC
CDR3aa: CASSGKLPVDGYTF

abundance: -
v_gene: TRBV5-1
d_gene: TRBD1
j_gene: TRBJ2-3
CDR3nt: TGCGCCAGCATCGGACAGGGGGGAAATACGCAGTATTTT
CDR3aa: CASIGQGGNTQYF

abundance: -
v_gene: TRBV2
d_gene: -
j_gene: TRBJ2-7
CDR3nt: TGTGCCAGCAGCGCCGGACAGCCGGGATCCTACGAGCAGTACTTC
CDR3aa: CASSAGQPGSYEQYF

abundance: -
v_gene: TRBV7-2
d_gene: -
j_gene: TRBJ2-4
CDR3nt: TGTGCCAGCAGCAAACCGACCCAAAACATTCAGTACTTC
CDR3aa: CASSKPTQNIQYF

abundance: few
v_gene: TRBV4-1
d_gene: TRBD1
j_gene: TRBJ2-4
CDR3nt: TGCGCCAGCAGCCAAGTGCAGGGGGTCGGCAAAAACATTCAGTACTTC
CDR3aa: CASSQVQGVGKNIQYF

abundance: few
v_gene: TRBV29-1
d_gene: TRBD1
j_gene: TRBJ2-3
CDR3nt: TGCAGCGTTGAGAACTTGAAGGACAGGGGACAAACAGATACGCAGTATTTT
CDR3aa: CSVENLKDRGQTDTQYF

abundance: -
v_gene: TRBV5-1
d_gene: -
j_gene: TRBJ1-2
CDR3nt: TGCGCCAGCAGCTTGAATAGTGAAGAGATGGGCTACACCTTC
CDR3aa: CASSLNSEEMGYTF

abundance: once
v_gene: TRBV6-1
d_gene: -
j_gene: TRBJ2-2
CDR3nt: TGTGCCAGCAGTGAAGCTCCCTTGAACCAGGGGCGGCCCGGGGAGCTGTTTTTT
CDR3aa: CASSEAPLNQGRPGELFF

abundance: few
v_gene: TRBV30
d_gene: -
j_gene: TRBJ2-7
CDR3nt: TGTGCCTCCCGCTGGGTCAGGAACGAGCAGTACTTC
CDR3aa: CASRWVRNEQYF

abundance: -
v_gene: TRBV30
d_gene: TRBD1
j_gene: TRBJ1-2
CDR3nt: TGTGCCTGGAGTGTTGACAGGGCCGTCTATGGCTACACCTTC
CDR3aa: CAWSVDRAVYGYTF

abundance: few
v_gene: TRBV5-1
d_gene: -
j_gene: TRBJ2-6
CDR3nt: TGCGCCAGCAGAGTGACGGCGAGCTCTGGGGCCAACGTCCTGACTTTC
CDR3aa: CASRVTASSGANVLTF

abundance: -
v_gene: TRBV29-1
d_gene: TRBD1
j_gene: TRBJ1-1
CDR3nt: TGCAGCGTTGCCCGGCCGGGACAGGGTGTGGAAGCTTTCTTT
CDR3aa: CSVARPGQGVEAFF

abundance: -
v_gene: TRBV5-1
d_gene: -
j_gene: TRBJ2-2
CDR3nt: TGCGCCAGCGGCAGGGGTTACGGCACCGGGGAGCTGTTTTTT
CDR3aa: CASGRGYGTGELFF

abundance: -
v_gene: TRBV18
d_gene: -
j_gene: TRBJ1-5
CDR3nt: TGTGCCAGCTCACCACCTGAGGGTCAGCCCCAGCATTTT
CDR3aa: CASSPPEGQPQHF

abundance: -
v_gene: TRBV27
d_gene: -
j_gene: TRBJ2-1
CDR3nt: TGTGCCAGCGCTGAGAGCAGGATTACAATCCATGAGCAGTTCTTC
CDR3aa: CASAESRITIHEQFF

abundance: -
v_gene: TRBV11-1
d_gene: TRBD1
j_gene: TRBJ1-5
CDR3nt: TGTGCCAGCAGCTTGGGGACAGGCAATCAGCCCCAGCATTTT
CDR3aa: CASSLGTGNQPQHF

abundance: few
v_gene: TRBV7-2
d_gene: -
j_gene: TRBJ2-2
CDR3nt: TGTGCCAGCAGCTTACTTCGTACCACCGGGGAGCTGTTTTTT
CDR3aa: CASSLLRTTGELFF

abundance: few
v_gene: TRBV7-3
d_gene: -
j_gene: TRBJ1-1
CDR3nt: TGTGCCAGCAGCTTAAATCAGGACCCGAACACTGAAGCTTTCTTT
CDR3aa: CASSLNQDPNTEAFF

abundance: few
v_gene: TRBV10-3
d_gene: -
j_gene: TRBJ1-6
CDR3nt: TGTGCCATCAGACTTGACCGAAGTCCTAATTCACCCCTCCACTTT
CDR3aa: CAIRLDRSPNSPLHF

abundance: -
v_gene: TRBV4-3
d_gene: -
j_gene: TRBJ2-2
CDR3nt: TGCGCCAGCAGCCAAGGGTCGAACACCGGGGAGCTGTTTTTT
CDR3aa: CASSQGSNTGELFF

abundance: few
v_gene: TRBV29-1
d_gene: TRBD1
j_gene: TRBJ2-3
CDR3nt: TGCAGCGTTGAAGGGGACAGGGCGGCAGATACGCAGTATTTT
CDR3aa: CSVEGDRAADTQYF

abundance: -
v_gene: TRBV14
d_gene: TRBD1
j_gene: TRBJ1-2
CDR3nt: TGTGCCAGCAGCCGCGGGACAGTCTATGGCTACACCTTC
CDR3aa: CASSRGTVYGYTF

abundance: -
v_gene: TRBV30
d_gene: TRBD1
j_gene: TRBJ2-4
CDR3nt: TGTGCCTGGAGCGTCGGACAGGGCACCGCAAACATTCAGTACTTC
CDR3aa: CAWSVGQGTANIQYF

abundance: -
v_gene: TRBV6-1
d_gene: TRBD1
j_gene: TRBJ1-1
CDR3nt: TGTGCCAGCAGTGATACCCGCGGGACAGGGGGAGAAGCTTTCTTT
CDR3aa: CASSDTRGTGGEAFF

abundance: -
v_gene: TRBV4-3
d_gene: TRBD1
j_gene: TRBJ1-1
CDR3nt: TGCGCCAGCAGCCAGCCCGGGACAGGGAGCCCTGAAGCTTTCTTT
CDR3aa: CASSQPGTGSPEAFF

abundance: -
v_gene: TRBV5-1
d_gene: TRBD1
j_gene: TRBJ2-7
CDR3nt: TGCGCCAGCAGCGTGCCCCGGGACAGGGTCCACGAGCAGTACTTC
CDR3aa: CASSVPRDRVHEQYF

abundance: -
v_gene: TRBV4-1
d_gene: TRBD1
j_gene: TRBJ2-3
CDR3nt: TGCGCCAGCAGCCAAGATCGACAGGGGGCTATAACAGATACGCAGTATTTT
CDR3aa: CASSQDRQGAITDTQYF

abundance: -
v_gene: TRBV6-5
d_gene: -
j_gene: TRBJ2-7
CDR3nt: TGTGCCAGCAGCTATACAGCCTTAAGAGCCTACGAGCAGTACTTC
CDR3aa: CASSYTALRAYEQYF

abundance: -
v_gene: TRBV9
d_gene: TRBD2
j_gene: TRBJ2-1
CDR3nt: TGTGCCAGCAGCCCAGCGGGGGGTTACAATGAGCAGTTCTTC
CDR3aa: CASSPAGGYNEQFF

abundance: -
v_gene: TRBV18
d_gene: -
j_gene: TRBJ1-1
CDR3nt: TGTGCCAGCTCACCTGTTCCAGGGGCGAACACTGAAGCTTTCTTT
CDR3aa: CASSPVPGANTEAFF

abundance: -
v_gene: TRBV11-2
d_gene: TRBD1
j_gene: TRBJ2-3
CDR3nt: TGTGCCAGCAGCCCGAGGGACAGAATAACCACAGATACGCAGTATTTT
CDR3aa: CASSPRDRITTDTQYF

abundance: -
v_gene: TRBV9
d_gene: -
j_gene: TRBJ2-5
CDR3nt: TGTGCCAGCAGCGTGTACTCGTCCCAAGAGACCCAGTACTTC
CDR3aa: CASSVYSSQETQYF

abundance: -
v_gene: TRBV30
d_gene: -
j_gene: TRBJ2-3
CDR3nt: TGTGCCTGGAGTGTGAGGTCAGATACGCAGTATTTT
CDR3aa: CAWSVRSDTQYF

abundance: -
v_gene: TRBV18
d_gene: TRBD1
j_gene: TRBJ2-2
CDR3nt: TGTGCCAGCTCACCACCTTCGGGACAGGGACCCACCGGGGAGCTGTTTTTT
CDR3aa: CASSPPSGQGPTGELFF

abundance: -
v_gene: TRBV15
d_gene: -
j_gene: TRBJ2-1
CDR3nt: TGTGCCACCAGCAGAGACTGGCAAGAGCAGTTCTTC
CDR3aa: CATSRDWQEQFF

abundance: -
v_gene: TRBV10-3
d_gene: -
j_gene: TRBJ2-1
CDR3nt: TGTGCCATCAGTGAAACTTGGGAGGGGGCAGGGGATGAGCAGTTCTTC
CDR3aa: CAISETWEGAGDEQFF

abundance: -
v_gene: TRBV18
d_gene: -
j_gene: TRBJ1-1
CDR3nt: TGTGCCAGCTCCCCCGGACGGAATGAAGCTTTCTTT
CDR3aa: CASSPGRNEAFF

abundance: -
v_gene: TRBV29-1
d_gene: -
j_gene: TRBJ1-2
CDR3nt: TGCAGCGTTCAACCAGGGGAACCGAAGGAGAGTGGCTACACCTTC
CDR3aa: CSVQPGEPKESGYTF

abundance: -
v_gene: TRBV7-3
d_gene: -
j_gene: TRBJ1-1
CDR3nt: TGTGCCAGCAGCTTAGGGGTCGGGGGCGGTACTGAAGCTTTCTTT
CDR3aa: CASSLGVGGGTEAFF

abundance: few
v_gene: TRBV7-2
d_gene: -
j_gene: TRBJ2-4
CDR3nt: TGTGCCAGCAGCATGACCCTGAACATTCAGTACTTC
CDR3aa: CASSMTLNIQYF

abundance: once
v_gene: TRBV4-3
d_gene: -
j_gene: TRBJ2-5
CDR3nt: TGCGCCAGCAGCCAAGATCCTTCCCAAGAGACCCAGTACTTC
CDR3aa: CASSQDPSQETQYF

abundance: -
v_gene: TRBV30
d_gene: TRBD1
j_gene: TRBJ1-6
CDR3nt: TGTGCCTGGAGGCCTGGGACAGGGATATCACCCCTCCACTTT
CDR3aa: CAWRPGTGISPLHF

abundance: few
v_gene: TRBV6-6
d_gene: -
j_gene: TRBJ1-5
CDR3nt: TGTGCCAGCAGTTACAGGGACGTAGGTCAGCCCCAGCATTTT
CDR3aa: CASSYRDVGQPQHF

abundance: -
v_gene: TRBV29-1
d_gene: -
j_gene: TRBJ1-1
CDR3nt: TGCAGCGTTGATTTGGGTTCGGGGACAGAAGCTTTCTTT
CDR3aa: CSVDLGSGTEAFF

abundance: -
v_gene: TRBV9
d_gene: TRBD1
j_gene: TRBJ1-2
CDR3nt: TGTGCCAGCAGCGAGGGACAGGGAAACTATGGCTACACCTTC
CDR3aa: CASSEGQGNYGYTF

abundance: -
v_gene: TRBV15
d_gene: TRBD1
j_gene: TRBJ2-7
CDR3nt: TGTGCCACCAGCAGGGTTATAGGACAGGGTCCGAGGGAGCAGTACTTC
CDR3aa: CATSRVIGQGPREQYF

abundance: -
v_gene: TRBV27
d_gene: -
j_gene: TRBJ1-4
CDR3nt: TGTGCCAGCAGTTTTGACAGAACTAATGAAAAACTGTTTTTT
CDR3aa: CASSFDRTNEKLFF

abundance: -
v_gene: TRBV29-1
d_gene: -
j_gene: TRBJ2-3
CDR3nt: TGCAGCGTTGATGCCGATACTAGCACAGATACGCAGTATTTT
CDR3aa: CSVDADTSTDTQYF

abundance: -
v_gene: TRBV30
d_gene: -
j_gene: TRBJ1-1
CDR3nt: TGTGCCTGGAGTTACGGGGCACATGAAGCTTTCTTT
CDR3aa: CAWSYGAHEAFF